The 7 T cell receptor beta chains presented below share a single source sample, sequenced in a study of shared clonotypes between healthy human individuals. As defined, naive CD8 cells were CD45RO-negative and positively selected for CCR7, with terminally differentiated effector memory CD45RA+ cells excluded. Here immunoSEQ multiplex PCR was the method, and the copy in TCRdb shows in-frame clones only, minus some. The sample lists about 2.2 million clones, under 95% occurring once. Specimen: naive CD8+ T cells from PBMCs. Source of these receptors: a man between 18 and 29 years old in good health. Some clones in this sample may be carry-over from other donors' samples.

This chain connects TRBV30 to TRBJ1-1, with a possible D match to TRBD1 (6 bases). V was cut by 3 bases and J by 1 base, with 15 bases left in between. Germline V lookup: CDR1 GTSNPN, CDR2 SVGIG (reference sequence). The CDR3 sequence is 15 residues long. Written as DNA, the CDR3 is TGTGCCTGGAGGACTCCGGGACATTGGAACACTGAAGCTTTCTTT. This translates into CAWRTPGHWNTEAFF.

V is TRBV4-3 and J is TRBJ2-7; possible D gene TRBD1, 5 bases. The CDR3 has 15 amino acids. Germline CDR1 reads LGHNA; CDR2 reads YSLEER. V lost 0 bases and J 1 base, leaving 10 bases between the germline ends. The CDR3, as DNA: TGCGCCAGCAGCCAAGATGGGCAGGGTTCCTACGAGCAGTACTTC. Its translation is CASSQDGQGSYEQYF.

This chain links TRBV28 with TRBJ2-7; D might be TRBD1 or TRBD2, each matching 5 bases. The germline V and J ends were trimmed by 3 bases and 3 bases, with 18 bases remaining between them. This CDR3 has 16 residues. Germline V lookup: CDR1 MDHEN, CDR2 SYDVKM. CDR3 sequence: CASSLPSVGANYEQYF. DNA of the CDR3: TGTGCCAGCAGTTTGCCTTCAGTCGGGGCAAACTACGAGCAGTACTTC.

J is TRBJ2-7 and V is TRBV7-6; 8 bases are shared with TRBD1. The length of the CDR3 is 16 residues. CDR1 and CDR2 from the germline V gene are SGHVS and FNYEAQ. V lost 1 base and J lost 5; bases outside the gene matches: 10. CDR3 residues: CASSLEDRAGGNEQYF. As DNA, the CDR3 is TGTGCCAGCAGCTTAGAGGACAGGGCTGGGGGTAACGAGCAGTACTTC.

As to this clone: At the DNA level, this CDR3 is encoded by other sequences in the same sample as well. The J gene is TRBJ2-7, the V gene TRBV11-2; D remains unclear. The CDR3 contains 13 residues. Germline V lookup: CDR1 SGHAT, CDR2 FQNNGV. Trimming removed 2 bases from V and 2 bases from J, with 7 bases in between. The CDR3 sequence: CASSLSGTYEQYF. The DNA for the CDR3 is TGTGCCAGCAGCTTATCCGGAACCTACGAGCAGTACTTC.

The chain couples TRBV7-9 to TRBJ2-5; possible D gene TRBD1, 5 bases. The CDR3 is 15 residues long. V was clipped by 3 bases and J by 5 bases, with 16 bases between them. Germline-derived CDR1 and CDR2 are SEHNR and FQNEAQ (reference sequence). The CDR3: CASSFGPQGGETQYF. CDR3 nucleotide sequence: TGTGCCAGCAGCTTCGGACCTCAGGGTGGGGAGACCCAGTACTTC.

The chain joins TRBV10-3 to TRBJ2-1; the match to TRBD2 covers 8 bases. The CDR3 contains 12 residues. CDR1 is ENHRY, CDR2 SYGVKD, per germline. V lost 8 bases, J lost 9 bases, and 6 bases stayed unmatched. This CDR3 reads CAIGGTSGEQFF. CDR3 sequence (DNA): TGTGCCATCGGAGGGACTAGTGGTGAGCAGTTCTTC.